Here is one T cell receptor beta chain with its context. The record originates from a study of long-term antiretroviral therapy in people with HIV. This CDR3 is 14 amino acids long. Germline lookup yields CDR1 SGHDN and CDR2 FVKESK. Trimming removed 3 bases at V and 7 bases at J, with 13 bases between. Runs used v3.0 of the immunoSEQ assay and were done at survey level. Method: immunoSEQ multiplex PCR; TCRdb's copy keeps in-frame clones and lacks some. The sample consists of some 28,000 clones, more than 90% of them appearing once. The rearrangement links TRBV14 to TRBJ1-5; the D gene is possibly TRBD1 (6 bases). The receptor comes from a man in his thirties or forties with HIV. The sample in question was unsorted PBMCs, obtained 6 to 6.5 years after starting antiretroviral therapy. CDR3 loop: CASSHSGQGQPQHF. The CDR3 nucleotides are TGTGCCAGCAGCCATAGTGGGCAGGGGCAGCCCCAGCATTTT.